Listed here are 10 T cell receptor beta chains from one sample, sequenced in a study of T cells in Graves' hyperthyroidism and ophthalmopathy. The source material, RNA transcripts, was used to amplify TCR beta CDR3 regions. The primer set for the first-round RT-PCR of the TCR CDR3 was HTBI. MiXCR, applied by TCRdb to the multiplex PCR reads, yields one record per CDR3 protein. Of roughly 800,000 distinct CDR3 sequences listed, about 38% are singletons. The sequenced sample consisted of blood. The origin of the receptors is a man between 18 and 29 years old with Graves' hyperthyroidism.

Comments on this clonotype: This may arise from a read error, as a much more abundant clone is one base away. The V call is TRBV10-3, the J call TRBJ2-5; D is possibly TRBD2 (5 bases). CDR3 length: 12 amino acids. Germline V CDR1 and CDR2: ENHRY, SYGVKD. The CDR3 loop is CAMSEGGETQYF. The CDR3 nucleotides are TGTGCCATGAGTGAAGGAGGAGAGACCCAGTACTTC.

This clonotype was seen at least ten times. This chain connects TRBV2 to TRBJ1-2, with D uncertain. The V end lost 4 bases, the J end lost 10 bases, and 19 bases lay between the germline ends. Germline CDR1 and CDR2: SNHLY and FYNNEI. The CDR3 runs 14 residues. This CDR3 reads CASSAQQEPRNYTF. CDR3 sequence (DNA): TGTGCCAGCAGTGCCCAACAAGAACCGAGGAACTACACCTTC.

The gene calls are TRBV6-1 and TRBJ1-2; D remains unclear. The CDR3 spans 13 residues. CDR1 is MNHNS, CDR2 SASEGT, per germline. Trimming stripped 4 bases from V and 3 bases from J, with 9 bases between. CDR3 in DNA: TGTGCCAGCAGTGTTCAGCCCGACTATGGCTACACCTTC. This translates into CASSVQPDYGYTF.

The V call is TRBV29-1, the J call TRBJ1-1, with a possible D match to TRBD1 (6 bases). The germline CDR1 and CDR2 sequences are SQVTM and ANQGSEA. The CDR3 is made up of 16 amino acids. The ends were cut back, 6 bases at V and 1 base at J, with 21 bases in the middle. CDR3 nucleotide sequence: TGCAGCGTGGGGGGGGGCCGGGAACGGGCGAACACTGAAGCTTTCTTT. Translation: CSVGGGRERANTEAFF. The entire variable domain, with the rest obtained from reference TRBV29-1 and TRBJ1-1, is as follows: SAVISQKPSRDICQRGTSLTIQCQVDSQVTMMFWYRQQPGQSLTLIATANQGSEATYESGFVIDKFPISRPNLTFSTLTVSNMSPEDSSIYLCSVGGGRERANTEAFFGQGTRLTVV.

This chain links TRBV24-1 with TRBJ2-5; 10 bases fit TRBD1. Germline V gene data show CDR1 as KGHDR and CDR2 as SFDVKD. The CDR3 contains 16 residues. Trimming removed 3 bases from V and 4 bases from J; junction bases left unmatched: 7. The CDR3 region has the DNA TGTGCCACCAGTGATCCCGGACAGGGGGATGGAGAGACCCAGTACTTC. Protein: CATSDPGQGDGETQYF.

The chain carries TRBV29-1 and TRBJ1-4; no clear D gene. Per the germline V gene, CDR1 is SQVTM and CDR2 is ANQGSEA. The V gene lost 3 bases and the J gene lost 6 bases, with 14 bases spanning the gap. The CDR3 covers 14 residues. CDR3 bases: TGCAGCGTTGAGTTGGGCAGTCCGGATGAAAAACTGTTTTTT. Translating it yields CSVELGSPDEKLFF.

This clonotype was seen repeatedly, ten times or more. The gene calls are TRBV7-3 and TRBJ2-5; weak D call: TRBD2 (5 bases). The germline V and J ends were trimmed by 6 bases and 2 bases, with 7 bases remaining between them. The CDR3 runs 12 residues. Per germline, CDR1 SGHTA and CDR2 FQGTGA. CDR3 loop: CASREDQETQYF. CDR3 nucleotide sequence: TGTGCCAGCAGGGAGGATCAAGAGACCCAGTACTTC.

About this clonotype: One junction end disagrees with the germline gene, perhaps due to a read error. This chain links TRBV7-9 with TRBJ1-2; TRBD1 might be the D (5 bases). The germline V gene has CDR1 SEHNR and CDR2 FQNEAQ (reference sequence). CDR3 length: 13 residues. CDR3 bases: TGCGCCAGCACCGCTGACAGATACTATGGCTACACCTTC. This codes for CASTADRYYGYTF.

This clonotype was seen at least ten times. The gene calls are TRBV6-6 and TRBJ1-1; D gene uncertain. The CDR3 spans 13 residues. Between the trimmed V and J ends, which lost 2 bases and 2 bases, there was a span of 6 bases. CDR1 and CDR2 from the germline V gene are MNHNY and SVGAGI (reference sequence). CDR3 residues: CASSYDPNTEAFF. Written as DNA, the CDR3 is TGTGCCAGCAGTTACGACCCAAACACTGAAGCTTTCTTT.

This clonotype appeared many times. This rearrangement joins TRBV10-3 to TRBJ1-1, with a weak D call TRBD1 (5 bases). This CDR3 comprises 13 residues. Trimming stripped 10 bases from V and 7 bases from J, with 19 bases between. Germline V CDR1 and CDR2: ENHRY, SYGVKD. CDR3 nucleotides: TGTGCCAGCAGGGCAGGGCGAGGCGGTGAAGCTTTCTTT. Protein sequence: CASRAGRGGEAFF.